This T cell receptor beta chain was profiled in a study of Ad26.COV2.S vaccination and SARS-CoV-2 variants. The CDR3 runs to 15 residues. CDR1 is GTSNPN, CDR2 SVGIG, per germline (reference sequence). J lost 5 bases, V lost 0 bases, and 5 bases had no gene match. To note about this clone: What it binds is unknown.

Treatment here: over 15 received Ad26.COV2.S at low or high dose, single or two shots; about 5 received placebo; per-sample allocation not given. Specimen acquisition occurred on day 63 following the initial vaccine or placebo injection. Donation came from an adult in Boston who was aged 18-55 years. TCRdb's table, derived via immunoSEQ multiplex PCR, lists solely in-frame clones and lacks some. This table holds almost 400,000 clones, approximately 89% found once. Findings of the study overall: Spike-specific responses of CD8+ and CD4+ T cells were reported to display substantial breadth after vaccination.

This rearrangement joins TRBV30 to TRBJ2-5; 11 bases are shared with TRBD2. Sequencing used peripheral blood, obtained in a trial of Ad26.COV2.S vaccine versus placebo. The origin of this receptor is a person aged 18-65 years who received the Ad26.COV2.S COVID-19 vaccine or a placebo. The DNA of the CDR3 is TGTGCCTGGAGTGTCCGACTAGCGGGAATGGAGACCCAGTACTTC. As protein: CAWSVRLAGMETQYF.